Listed below are T cell receptor beta chains from one sample, sequenced in a study of spatial heterogeneity in lung cancer. TCRdb itself ran the 5' RACE reads through MiXCR, one entry per CDR3 protein. The table includes 20,000 to 25,000 distinct CDR3 sequences, approximately 4.4% detected once. Material: PBMCs, obtained at surgery. The receptors derive from a male donor with early-stage non-small cell lung cancer. The CDR3 runs from the conserved cysteine through the conserved F or W. D genes are given only for firm matches. Size is stated for part of the rows, as once, few or many counts, or as a class when the clone is expanded.

abundance | j_gene | v_gene | len | d_gene | CDR3aa | CDR3nt
many | TRBJ1-4 | TRBV30 | 14 | TRBD1 | CAWTLPYRGGKLFF | TGTGCCTGGACCCTCCCCTACAGGGGCGGAAAACTGTTTTTT
many | TRBJ1-1 | TRBV10-1 | 14 | - | CASSASRSNTEAFF | TGCGCCAGCAGTGCGTCTAGGTCGAACACTGAAGCTTTCTTT
many | TRBJ2-4 | TRBV20-1 | 13 | TRBD1 | CSAADRLKNIQYF | TGCAGTGCAGCGGACAGGTTGAAAAACATTCAGTACTTC
few | TRBJ2-2 | TRBV5-1 | 15 | TRBD2 | CASSSGLAATGELFF | TGCGCCAGCAGCTCGGGACTAGCGGCAACCGGGGAGCTGTTTTTT
many | TRBJ2-6 | TRBV5-1 | 14 | - | CASSLVSGANVLTF | TGCGCCAGCAGCTTGGTCTCAGGGGCCAACGTCCTGACTTTC
many | TRBJ2-3 | TRBV10-3 | 14 | - | CAIRDGVGTDTQYF | TGTGCCATCAGGGACGGGGTAGGGACAGATACGCAGTATTTT
few | TRBJ2-1 | TRBV18 | 15 | - | CASSPARSSYNEQFF | TGTGCCAGCTCACCCGCAAGGAGCTCCTACAATGAGCAGTTCTTC
many | TRBJ2-3 | TRBV4-3 | 17 | - | CASSQDKAGPYRDTQYF | TGCGCCAGCAGCCAAGATAAGGCGGGACCTTATCGGGATACGCAGTATTTT
many | TRBJ1-2 | TRBV4-2 | 14 | - | CASSQGGPNRGYTF | TGTGCCAGCAGCCAAGGGGGACCCAACCGCGGCTACACCTTC
medium-sized | TRBJ2-5 | TRBV28 | 13 | TRBD2 | CASNDGGMETQYF | TGTGCCAGCAATGACGGGGGGATGGAGACCCAGTACTTC
many | TRBJ1-6 | TRBV20-1 | 16 | - | CSARDGQSPYNSPLHF | TGCAGTGCTAGAGATGGACAGAGCCCCTATAATTCACCCCTCCACTTT
few | TRBJ1-1 | TRBV9 | 14 | TRBD1 | CASSGQGAETEAFF | TGTGCCAGCAGCGGACAGGGGGCGGAAACTGAAGCTTTCTTT
medium-sized | TRBJ2-7 | TRBV28 | 13 | - | CASSPGGLYEQYF | TGTGCCAGCAGCCCAGGCGGGCTCTACGAGCAGTACTTC
many | TRBJ2-1 | TRBV12-3/TRBV12-4 | 13 | - | CASLPTTYNEQFF | TGTGCCAGCCTTCCTACAACGTACAATGAGCAGTTCTTC
many | TRBJ1-1 | TRBV5-6 | 13 | - | CASSLGERAEAFF | TGTGCCAGCAGCTTGGGTGAGAGAGCTGAAGCTTTCTTT
many | TRBJ2-7 | TRBV20-1 | 12 | - | CSARIPNYEQYF | TGCAGTGCTAGAATCCCGAACTACGAGCAGTACTTC
few | TRBJ2-6 | TRBV19 | 19 | TRBD1 | CASSTRDGTAFSGANVLTF | TGTGCCAGTAGCACCAGGGACGGGACAGCCTTCTCTGGGGCCAACGTCCTGACTTTC
many | TRBJ1-1 | TRBV28 | 15 | - | CASSLSGRLNTEAFF | TGTGCCAGCAGTTTATCGGGGAGGCTGAACACTGAAGCTTTCTTT
- | TRBJ1-6 | TRBV2 | 13 | - | CASSEQYNSPLHF | TGTGCCAGCAGTGAACAGTATAATTCACCCCTCCACTTT
many | TRBJ2-7 | TRBV4-3 | 15 | - | CASRNFVQGSYEQYF | TGCGCCAGCAGAAATTTTGTCCAGGGGTCCTACGAGCAGTACTTC
many | TRBJ2-7 | TRBV3-1 | 15 | TRBD2 | CASSLLAGVSYEQYF | TGTGCCAGCAGTCTACTAGCGGGAGTATCCTACGAGCAGTACTTC
many | TRBJ2-1 | TRBV12-3/TRBV12-4 | 15 | - | CASSLDHRPLNEQFF | TGTGCCAGCAGTTTGGACCATAGGCCTCTCAATGAGCAGTTCTTC
- | TRBJ2-7 | TRBV3-1 | 16 | - | CASSQDYSRNTYEQYF | TGTGCCAGCAGCCAAGATTACTCTAGGAACACCTACGAGCAGTACTTC
many | TRBJ2-3 | TRBV10-3 | 14 | - | CATGAGSNTDTQYF | TGTGCCACTGGGGCAGGGTCTAACACAGATACGCAGTATTTT
medium-sized | TRBJ2-7 | TRBV10-3 | 14 | TRBD1 | CAISTGGDSYEQYF | TGTGCCATCTCGACAGGGGGGGATTCCTACGAGCAGTACTTC
many | TRBJ1-3 | TRBV4-2 | 17 | - | CASSQDERPTSGNTIYF | TGTGCCAGCAGCCAAGATGAGCGGCCGACCTCTGGAAACACCATATATTTT
many | TRBJ2-4 | TRBV28 | 15 | - | CASSSTHPSKNIQYF | TGTGCCAGCAGTTCAACCCACCCCTCCAAAAACATTCAGTACTTC
many | TRBJ2-7 | TRBV4-3 | 16 | - | CASSQREGAGGYEQYF | TGCGCCAGCAGCCAACGGGAGGGGGCGGGCGGATACGAGCAGTACTTC
many | TRBJ1-4 | TRBV28 | 16 | - | CASSPRGGRSNEKLFF | TGTGCCAGCAGTCCCCGAGGGGGGCGTTCTAATGAAAAACTGTTTTTT
many | TRBJ1-2 | TRBV7-2 | 14 | TRBD1 | CASSLVGQGYGYTF | TGTGCCAGCAGCTTAGTAGGACAGGGGTATGGCTACACCTTC
many | TRBJ1-6 | TRBV23-1 | 18 | TRBD1 | CASSQKGQLSSYNSPLHF | TGCGCCAGCAGTCAAAAGGGACAGCTGAGCTCCTATAATTCACCCCTCCACTTT
few | TRBJ2-7 | TRBV7-9 | 13 | - | CASSFKDGYEQYF | TGTGCCAGCAGCTTCAAGGACGGCTACGAGCAGTACTTC
- | TRBJ2-2 | TRBV7-8 | 16 | TRBD1 | CASSFLGTGDTEELFF | TGTGCCAGCAGCTTTCTTGGGACAGGGGACACCGAGGAGCTGTTTTTT
many | TRBJ2-7 | TRBV6-5 | 15 | TRBD1 | CASSPGTGQSYEQYF | TGTGCCAGCAGTCCCGGGACAGGACAATCCTACGAGCAGTACTTC
many | TRBJ2-7 | TRBV5-6 | 14 | TRBD1 | CASSFLQGSYEQYF | TGTGCCAGCAGCTTCTTACAGGGGTCCTACGAGCAGTACTTC
many | TRBJ1-2 | TRBV4-3 | 15 | - | CASSEAEGGYYGYTF | TGCGCCAGCAGCGAAGCGGAGGGTGGCTACTATGGCTACACCTTC
many | TRBJ2-2 | TRBV27 | 17 | TRBD1 | CASSNGQAGLVAGELFF | TGTGCCAGCAGTAACGGACAGGCCGGGCTGGTCGCCGGGGAGCTGTTTTTT
many | TRBJ1-1 | TRBV2 | 14 | - | CATQGYPMNTEAFF | TGTGCGACCCAAGGGTACCCCATGAACACTGAAGCTTTCTTT
medium-sized | TRBJ2-3 | TRBV28 | 16 | - | CASKDPDTHTVDTQYF | TGTGCCAGCAAGGACCCCGACACGCACACAGTTGATACGCAGTATTTT
medium-sized | TRBJ1-5 | TRBV29-1 | 13 | - | CSAQTSGNQPQHF | TGCAGCGCCCAGACCTCTGGCAATCAGCCCCAGCATTTT
many | TRBJ1-1 | TRBV9 | 14 | TRBD1 | CASSFRDRGPEAFF | TGTGCCAGCAGCTTCCGGGACAGGGGTCCTGAAGCTTTCTTT
medium-sized | TRBJ2-2 | TRBV3-1 | 13 | - | CASRRGNTGELFF | TGTGCCAGCAGAAGGGGGAACACCGGGGAGCTGTTTTTT
many | TRBJ2-1 | TRBV20-1 | 15 | TRBD2 | CSAGNGEGPGNEQFF | TGCAGTGCCGGTAACGGGGAGGGGCCGGGCAATGAGCAGTTCTTC
many | TRBJ2-4 | TRBV28 | 15 | TRBD1 | CASRPHTGGGNIQYF | TGTGCCAGCAGACCCCATACAGGGGGTGGAAACATTCAGTACTTC
many | TRBJ1-4 | TRBV11-2 | 15 | - | CASSLFPTSNEKLFF | TGTGCCAGCAGCTTATTCCCGACATCTAATGAAAAACTGTTTTTT
many | TRBJ2-7 | TRBV7-2 | 15 | TRBD1 | CASSLAGGNSYEQYF | TGTGCCAGCAGCTTAGCAGGGGGCAACTCCTACGAGCAGTACTTC
many | TRBJ2-5 | TRBV7-3 | 14 | TRBD2 | CASSLWGGQETQYF | TGTGCCAGCAGCTTATGGGGGGGCCAAGAGACCCAGTACTTC
few | TRBJ2-1 | TRBV6-2/TRBV6-3 | 12 | TRBD2 | CASSLAGNEQFF | TGTGCCAGCAGTCTAGCGGGAAATGAGCAGTTCTTC
many | TRBJ2-1 | TRBV11-2 | 17 | TRBD2 | CASSRRGVAGGNNEQFF | TGTGCCAGCAGCCGCCGGGGCGTAGCGGGAGGTAACAATGAGCAGTTCTTC
many | TRBJ2-7 | TRBV5-6 | 15 | - | CASSLVGGLSYEQYF | TGTGCCAGCAGCCTCGTTGGGGGGCTCTCCTACGAGCAGTACTTC
many | TRBJ2-1 | TRBV7-2 | 14 | - | CASREGHSYNEQFF | TGTGCCAGCAGAGAGGGACATTCCTACAATGAGCAGTTCTTC
many | TRBJ1-3 | TRBV28 | 12 | - | CASSFFGNTIYF | TGTGCCAGCAGTTTTTTTGGAAACACCATATATTTT
many | TRBJ2-1 | TRBV20-1 | 16 | TRBD2 | CSARDLTSAVYNEQFF | TGCAGTGCTAGAGACCTAACTAGCGCAGTCTACAATGAGCAGTTCTTC
- | TRBJ1-2 | TRBV30 | 11 | - | CAWSDNYGYTF | TGTGCCTGGAGTGACAACTATGGCTACACCTTC
many | TRBJ1-2 | TRBV29-1 | 12 | - | CSVADSFYGYTF | TGCAGCGTTGCTGACAGCTTCTATGGCTACACCTTC
many | TRBJ1-2 | TRBV5-6 | 16 | - | CASSLFGLASYYGYTF | TGTGCCAGCAGCTTGTTTGGGTTGGCCAGCTACTATGGCTACACCTTC